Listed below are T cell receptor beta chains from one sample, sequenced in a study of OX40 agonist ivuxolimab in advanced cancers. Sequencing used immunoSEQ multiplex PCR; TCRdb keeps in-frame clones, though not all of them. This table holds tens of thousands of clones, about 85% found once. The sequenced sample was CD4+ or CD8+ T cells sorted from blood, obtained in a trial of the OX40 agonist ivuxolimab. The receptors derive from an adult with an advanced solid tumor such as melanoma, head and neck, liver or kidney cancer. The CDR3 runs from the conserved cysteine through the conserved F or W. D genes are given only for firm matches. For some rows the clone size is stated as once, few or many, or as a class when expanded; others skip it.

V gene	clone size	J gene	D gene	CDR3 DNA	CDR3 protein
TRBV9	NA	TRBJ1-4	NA	TGTGCCAGCAGCGGAAGGGGGTTGACTAATGAAAAACTGTTTTTT	CASSGRGLTNEKLFF
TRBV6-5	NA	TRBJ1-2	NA	TGTGCCAGCAGCCTTGTACAGGGCATCTATGGCTACACCTTC	CASSLVQGIYGYTF
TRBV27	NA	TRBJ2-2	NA	TGTGCCAGCAGTCTCTCTGAGACCGCGAACACCGGGGAGCTGTTTTTT	CASSLSETANTGELFF
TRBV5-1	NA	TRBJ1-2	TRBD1	TGCGCCAGCAGCTCGGGACAGGGGGCATATGGCTACACCTTC	CASSSGQGAYGYTF
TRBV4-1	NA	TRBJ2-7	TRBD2	TGCGCCAGCAGCGTAGCTCGGGAGGAGGGAGAGCAGTACTTC	CASSVAREEGEQYF
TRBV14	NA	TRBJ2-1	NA	TGTGCCAGCAGCCATGATTTTAATGAGCAGTTCTTC	CASSHDFNEQFF
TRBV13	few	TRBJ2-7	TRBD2	TGTGCCAGCAGCTCCCGACTAGCGGGAGCAGGAGAGCAGTACTTC	CASSSRLAGAGEQYF
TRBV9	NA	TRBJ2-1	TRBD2	TGTGCCAGCAGCCCCGGGACTAGCGGCTCGGATGAGCAGTTCTTC	CASSPGTSGSDEQFF
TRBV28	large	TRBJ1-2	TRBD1	TGTGCCAGCAGTTTATCCGCCACCGGGACAGAAAGGAACGGCTACACCTTC	CASSLSATGTERNGYTF
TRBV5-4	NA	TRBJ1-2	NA	TGTGCCAGCAGCGCTCCCGGGCCCGAGGTCACCTTC	CASSAPGPEVTF
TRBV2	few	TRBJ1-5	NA	TGTGCCAGCAGTGAAGAACCGGGGAGCAATCAGCCCCAGCATTTT	CASSEEPGSNQPQHF
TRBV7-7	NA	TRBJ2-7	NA	TGTGCTAGCAGCTTAGCATCAGGGGCCGGGTACGAGCAGTACTTC	CASSLASGAGYEQYF
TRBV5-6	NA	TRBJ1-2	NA	TGTGCCAGCAGCTTTGAAGGGGTAGGGGGTCTCACCTTC	CASSFEGVGGLTF
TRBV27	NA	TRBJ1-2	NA	TGTGCCAGCAGGATAGTCGGAGACGGGCACGGAGGCTACACCTTC	CASRIVGDGHGGYTF
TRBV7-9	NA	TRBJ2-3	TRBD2	TGTGCCAGCAGCTTAGTAGGACTAGCGGCCACAGATACGCAGTATTTT	CASSLVGLAATDTQYF